The TCR beta chain under discussion was sequenced for a study of tumor-infiltrating lymphocytes in primary liver carcinoma. General study results and limits: The overlap of tumor-adjacent and tumor-blood pairs was smaller than that of tumor region pairs. A significantly higher top-250-clone fraction was found in tumors than in blood (p = 0.039).

Co-extraction of RNA and DNA was performed on about 19-30 mg of unsorted bulk tissue. Total RNA (roughly 540 ng) served as template for TCR beta cDNA synthesis primed by a constant-region primer. ARM-PCR was slightly modified, and three nested multiplex PCR rounds with it gave rise to the TCR beta libraries. TCRdb itself ran the multiplex PCR reads through MiXCR, one entry per CDR3 protein. Seen here are roughly 190,000 distinct CDR3 sequences, around 85% observed once, and the top ten hold approximately 18%. Details on this clonotype: Antigen: not known. At one of its ends the junction is not consistent with the germline gene, which may arise from a read error.

The source of this sequence is a man aged 40-49 years with primary liver carcinoma and hepatitis B virus infection. The sample taken for sequencing was tumor tissue from primary liver carcinoma.

The DNA for the CDR3 is TGTGCCAGCAGGACCGATAGCCCTAACAACGGGGAGCTCTTTTTT. Its protein product is CASRTDSPNNGELFF. The chain couples TRBV12-3 or TRBV12-4 to TRBJ2-2, with D maybe TRBD2 (5 bases). The CDR3 runs 15 residues.